This T cell receptor beta chain came from a study of T cell responses to AZD1222 COVID-19 vaccine. Across the whole study: Doses given second, at about 4 or about 12 weeks, were pooled.

Clones were read by immunoSEQ multiplex PCR, and TCRdb kept only the in-frame ones, dropping some. The table records about 98,000 clones, roughly 88% of them present only once. J gave up 5 bases and V 4 bases, and 9 bases lay outside the gene matches. Germline CDR1 SGHRS, CDR2 YFSETQ. The CDR3 totals 16 residues. This rearrangement joins TRBV5-1 to TRBJ1-1, with 12 bases that match TRBD1. The clonotype comes from an adult in good health. Sequenced material: peripheral blood, taken on day 0 of AZD1222 vaccination. The CDR3 protein is CASSPGTGGAWTEAFF. The CDR3 DNA reads as TGCGCCAGCAGCCCCGGGACAGGGGGCGCGTGGACTGAAGCTTTCTTT.